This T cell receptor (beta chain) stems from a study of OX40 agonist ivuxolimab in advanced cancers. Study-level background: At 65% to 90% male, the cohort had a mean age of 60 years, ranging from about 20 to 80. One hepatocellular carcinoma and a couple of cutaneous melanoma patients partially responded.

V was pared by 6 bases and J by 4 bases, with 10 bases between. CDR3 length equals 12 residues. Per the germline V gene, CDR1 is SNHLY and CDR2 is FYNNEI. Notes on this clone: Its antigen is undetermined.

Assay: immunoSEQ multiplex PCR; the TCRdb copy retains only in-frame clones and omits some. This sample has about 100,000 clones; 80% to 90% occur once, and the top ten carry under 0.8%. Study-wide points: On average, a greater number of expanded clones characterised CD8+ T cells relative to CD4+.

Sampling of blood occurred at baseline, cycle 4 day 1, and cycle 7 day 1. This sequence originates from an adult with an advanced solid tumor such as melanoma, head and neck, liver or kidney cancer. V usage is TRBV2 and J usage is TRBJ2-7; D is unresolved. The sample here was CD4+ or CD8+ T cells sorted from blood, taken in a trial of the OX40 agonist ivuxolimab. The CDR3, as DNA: TGTGCCAGCAGACCCGACGGTTACGAGCAGTACTTC. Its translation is CASRPDGYEQYF.